The present entry profiles one T cell receptor beta chain with its context. This clone's antigen is unknown. No base-level quality is on record; no much larger clone is a single base apart. Libraries were built with RT-PCR. Sequencer: Illumina HiSeq 2500. The public reads were reprocessed in TCRdb via fastp at Q25 and MiXCR, keeping in-frame beta chains. Here each entry gathers all rows of one CDR3 protein and keeps the most common genes and DNA. The sample yields some 500,000 distinct CDR3 sequences; 16% were counted once. Of the sample, 2.5% to 3.5% is held by the ten largest clones. The data stem from a study of response to subunit inactivated influenza vaccine (dated by TCRdb to 2016 to 2018). Study-level background: Deep quantitative profiling of the T cell receptor repertoire was used in the study to follow responses to a trivalent subunit inactivated influenza vaccine.

According to the germline V gene, CDR1 reads LGHNA and CDR2 reads YNFKEQ. From the cysteine through the phenylalanine, the CDR3 covers 16 amino acids. Kept here is only the CDR3 DNA, which spans 48 bases and is read in frame from base 1. Germline trimming amounts to 4 bases on V and 0 bases on J, with 5 as the count of junction bases outside the gene matches. Overall results and qualifications from the work: The authors suggested that each seasonal influenza vaccination may recruit only a limited number of new T cells.

The sequence is built from TRBV4-2 and TRBJ2-2; 7 bases in between match TRBD1. The sequencing here drew on CD4+ T cells sorted from PBMCs, taken roughly 24 months after vaccination. This sequence originates from a man between 50 and 75 years old who received an inactivated influenza vaccine. Donor details come from another sample of the same person, matched by shared clones. This receptor carries the CDR3 CASSPLGQANTGELFF. The DNA sequence is as follows: TGTGCCAGCAGCCCACTCGGACAGGCGAACACCGGGGAGCTGTTTTTT.